The 32 T cell receptor beta chains reported below all come from one sample, sequenced in a study of spatial heterogeneity in lung cancer. Study-wide results and caveats: Counts of expanded alpha and beta TCRs within tumors tracked the tumor nonsynonymous mutation count.

Each CDR3 protein gets one entry after TCRdb re-called the 5' RACE reads with MiXCR. Of around 20,000 distinct CDR3 sequences listed, approximately 3% were seen once; the top ten hold approximately 7.7%. No antigen is known for these receptors. Noted time point: sample taken at primary tumor resection. Sequencing used lung tumor tissue, obtained at surgery. The receptors shown here come from a male donor with early-stage non-small cell lung cancer.

This clonotype showed up many times. This chain connects TRBV29-1 to TRBJ2-4; D remains unclear. Germline loops: CDR1 SQVTM, CDR2 ANQGSEA. The CDR3 loop spans 14 amino acids. With 0 bases removed from V and 1 base from J, the gap between germline ends came to 7 bases. Here the CDR3 reads CSVEEDQAKNIQYF. The CDR3 DNA reads TGCAGCGTTGAAGAGGACCAGGCCAAAAACATTCAGTACTTC. The variable domain in full, with the rest retrieved from reference TRBV29-1 and TRBJ2-4, is SAVISQKPSRDICQRGTSLTIQCQVDSQVTMMFWYRQQPGQSLTLIATANQGSEATYESGFVIDKFPISRPNLTFSTLTVSNMSPEDSSIYLCSVEEDQAKNIQYFGAGTRLSVL.

This clonotype occurred many times. The chain joins TRBV5-1 to TRBJ2-7; D unclear. The CDR3 is made up of 14 amino acids. V was clipped by 0 bases and J by 2 bases, with 9 bases between them. From germline, CDR1 is SGHRS and CDR2 YFSETQ. CDR3 amino acids: CASSLGFGAYEQYF. The DNA of the CDR3 is TGCGCCAGCAGCTTGGGGTTCGGTGCCTACGAGCAGTACTTC.

The sample holds many counts of this clonotype. The rearrangement joins TRBV7-8 to TRBJ2-7; D is unclear. Germline loops: CDR1 SGHVS, CDR2 FQNEAQ. This CDR3 has 14 amino acids. With 5 bases removed from V and 6 bases from J, the gap between germline ends came to 17 bases. In DNA form, the CDR3 reads TGTGCCAGCAGCCGTACCCAAGTTCCGCCCGAGCAGTACTTC. Amino acid sequence: CASSRTQVPPEQYF.

This clonotype was recorded many times. The chain has TRBV5-1 and TRBJ2-2, with D possibly matching TRBD2 (6 bases). Trimming stripped 3 bases from V and 7 bases from J, with 19 bases between. The V gene's germline CDR1 is SGHRS and CDR2 YFSETQ. This CDR3 region has 16 residues. CDR3 DNA sequence: TGCGCCAGCAGCTCGAACGGGGACTCGCGGGTCGGGGAGCTGTTTTTT. Its translation: CASSSNGDSRVGELFF.

This clonotype is deemed medium-sized. The chain couples TRBV6-5 to TRBJ2-2, with D perhaps TRBD2 (5 bases). The V end lost 3 bases, the J end lost 5 bases, and 10 bases lay between the germline ends. CDR3 length: 14 residues. Looked up from germline, CDR1 is MNHEY and CDR2 is SVGAGI. The CDR3 DNA reads TGTGCCAGCAGTTATGGTGGAGGAACCGGGGAGCTGTTTTTT. Its protein product is CASSYGGGTGELFF.

This clonotype appeared many times. This chain uses TRBV12-3 or TRBV12-4 with TRBJ2-6, with unresolved D. The CDR3 is 16 amino acids. V lost 1 base and J lost 0, with 7 bases in between. CDR3 sequence: CASSLGLSSGANVLTF. Written as DNA, the CDR3 is TGTGCCAGCAGTTTAGGTTTGAGCTCTGGGGCCAACGTCCTGACTTTC.

The table lists this clonotype with many counts. The chain recombines TRBV11-3 with TRBJ2-6, with no clear D. Trimming took off 1 base at V and 4 bases at J, with 8 bases between the two ends. This CDR3 is built from 15 residues. Per germline, CDR1 SGHNT and CDR2 YENEEA. For the CDR3, the DNA is TGTGCCAGCAGCTTAGCCGTTGCGGGGGCCAACGTCCTGACTTTC. Translated: CASSLAVAGANVLTF.

This clonotype was seen at least ten times. V is TRBV11-2 and J is TRBJ2-3, with 8 nucleotides matching TRBD1. Germline V gene data show CDR1 as SGHAT and CDR2 as FQNNGV. CDR3 length equals 15 residues. The V and J ends lost 6 bases and 4 bases, in that order; junction bases with no gene match: 9. The CDR3 DNA is TGTGCCAGCAGTATGGGGCAGGGGGCAGCAGATACGCAGTATTTT. This translates into CASSMGQGAADTQYF.

This clonotype appeared many times. The chain couples TRBV3-1 to TRBJ1-2; D may be TRBD1 (6 bases). V was pared by 6 bases and J by 1 base, with 12 bases between. The germline CDR1 and CDR2 sequences are LGHDT and YNNKEL (reference sequence). The CDR3 spans 14 residues. CDR3 sequence (DNA): TGTGCCAGCAGAGATGGACAGCTTAACTATGGCTACACCTTC. Its translation is CASRDGQLNYGYTF.

This clonotype was picked up many times. The J gene is TRBJ2-7, the V gene TRBV12-3 or TRBV12-4; 13 bases fit TRBD2. CDR3 size: 16 residues. V trimming: 5 bases; J trimming: 1 base; junction bases outside the gene matches: 5. For the CDR3, the DNA is TGTGCCAGCAGTATAAAGGGACTAGCGGGGTCCTACGAGCAGTACTTC. The encoded protein is CASSIKGLAGSYEQYF.

This clonotype was seen at least ten times. The chain links TRBV6-1 to TRBJ2-2; 9 positions agree with TRBD2. The CDR3 length is 20 residues. Germline V gives CDR1 MNHNS, CDR2 SASEGT. The J segment lost 9 bases and the V segment lost 6 bases, leaving 26 bases of the junction unmatched. The CDR3 bases are TGTGCCAGCAGGAGGGGAGGCCTAGCGGGAAATCGCGGGGGGAACCGGGAGCTGTTTTTT. It translates to CASRRGGLAGNRGGNRELFF.

This clonotype was observed at least ten times. The V gene is TRBV20-1, the J gene TRBJ2-6; maybe TRBD1 (5 bases). This CDR3 comprises 15 residues. Germline-derived CDR1 and CDR2 are DFQATT and SNEGSKA (reference sequence). V was cut by 3 bases and J by 2 bases, with 11 bases left in between. CDR3 sequence reads: CSASSGRTGANVLTF. Written as DNA, the CDR3 is TGCAGTGCTAGCTCAGGGCGAACTGGGGCCAACGTCCTGACTTTC.

In its sample, this clonotype was seen many times. This sequence joins TRBV7-8 and TRBJ2-3; a weak D match, TRBD2 (5 bases). The CDR3 extends over 16 amino acids. Trimming removed 1 base from V and 0 bases from J, with 11 bases in between. Looked up from germline, CDR1 is SGHVS and CDR2 is FQNEAQ. The CDR3 here is CASSLGGGYSTDTQYF. CDR3 coding DNA: TGTGCCAGCAGCTTAGGTGGCGGGTACAGCACAGATACGCAGTATTTT.

V usage is TRBV18 and J usage is TRBJ1-1, with TRBD1 matching over 8 bases. The V segment lost 5 bases and the J segment 6 bases; nucleotides outside the gene matches: 14. CDR1 and CDR2 from the germline V gene are KGHSH and LQKENI. The length of the CDR3 is 16 residues. CDR3 region: CASSTRTGMHRAEAFF. The CDR3 coding sequence is TGTGCCAGCTCAACCCGGACAGGGATGCACAGGGCTGAAGCTTTCTTT.

This clonotype was detected ten times or more. The genes are TRBV6-1 and TRBJ2-1; 8 bases map to TRBD2. Germline V gene lookup returns CDR1 MNHNS and CDR2 SASEGT. The CDR3 length is 15 residues. V was pared by 1 base and J by 8 bases, with 7 bases of the junction left unmatched. The CDR3: CASSEVAGGGDEQFF. In DNA, the CDR3 is TGTGCCAGCAGTGAAGTTGCGGGAGGTGGGGATGAGCAGTTCTTC.

This clonotype has a count of ten or more. The rearrangement joins TRBV28 to TRBJ2-5, with D possibly TRBD1 on 6 matching bases. The CDR3 has 14 residues. CDR1 and CDR2 from the germline V gene are MDHEN and SYDVKM. Trimming pared 2 bases from V and 1 base from J, leaving 8 bases between. This CDR3 reads CASSLGRGQETQYF. The CDR3 coding sequence is TGTGCCAGCAGTTTAGGCAGGGGCCAAGAGACCCAGTACTTC.

This clonotype appeared many times. The chain carries TRBV5-1 and TRBJ2-3; TRBD1 matches 7 bases. V shed 4 bases and J 5 bases; nucleotides not matched to a gene: 10. Germline assignment: CDR1 SGHRS and CDR2 YFSETQ. CDR3 length equals 15 residues. The CDR3 is CASSPRDSQRDTQYF. The CDR3 nucleotides read TGCGCCAGCAGCCCCCGGGACAGTCAGCGAGATACGCAGTATTTT.

There are many counts of this clonotype. The chain has TRBV18 and TRBJ2-2; no clear D gene. The V gene's germline CDR1 is KGHSH and CDR2 LQKENI. The length of the CDR3 is 14 residues. Trimming stripped 6 bases from V and 4 bases from J, with 12 bases between. CDR3 DNA: TGTGCCAGCTCCCCTCCGATTCGCACCGGGGAGCTGTTTTTT. This codes for CASSPPIRTGELFF.

This clonotype appeared many times. The J gene is TRBJ2-1, the V gene TRBV29-1, with 9 bases identical to TRBD2. The V gene's germline CDR1 is SQVTM and CDR2 ANQGSEA. The J segment lost 8 bases and the V segment lost 7 bases, leaving 15 bases of the junction unmatched. The CDR3 has 15 residues. CDR3 sequence reads: CSGGSGRTGHYEQFF. CDR3 coding DNA: TGCAGCGGGGGCAGCGGGAGGACTGGGCATTATGAGCAGTTCTTC.

This clonotype has ten or more counts. V is TRBV25-1 and J is TRBJ1-6, with 8 bases aligning to TRBD1. The J segment lost 7 bases and the V segment lost 6 bases, leaving 5 bases of the junction unmatched. Germline assignment: CDR1 MGHDK and CDR2 SYGVNS. The CDR3 runs 14 residues. The CDR3 bases are TGTGCCAGCAGAGAACAGGGGGTGAATTCACCCCTCCACTTT. Translating gives CASREQGVNSPLHF.

Many counts were recorded for this clonotype. V is TRBV7-2 and J is TRBJ2-7, with 9 bases aligning to TRBD1. The CDR3 has 14 residues. CDR1 and CDR2 (germline): SGHTA, FQGNSA. The V segment lost 7 bases and the J segment 6 bases; nucleotides outside the gene matches: 10. The CDR3 here is CASKLGTGNPEQYF. CDR3 DNA: TGTGCCAGCAAGCTTGGGACAGGGAATCCCGAGCAGTACTTC.

This clonotype was counted at least ten times. The chain couples TRBV20-1 to TRBJ2-3; unclear D gene. Germline CDR1 reads DFQATT; CDR2 reads SNEGSKA (reference sequence). The length of the CDR3 is 12 residues. V was clipped by 7 bases and J by 0 bases, with 8 bases between them. CDR3 nucleotides: TGCAGTGTCAGAACTAGCACAGATACGCAGTATTTT. This sequence encodes CSVRTSTDTQYF.

This clonotype was seen at least ten times. This chain joins TRBV4-3 and TRBJ2-5, with 10 bases aligning to TRBD1. The CDR3 is 16 amino acids. Trimming at V came to 3 bases and at J to 7 bases, leaving 11 bases not matched to a gene. Germline CDR1 reads LGHNA; CDR2 reads YSLEER. CDR3 sequence (DNA): TGCGCCAGCAGCCACGCCGGGGGACAGGGGTTCGGGACCCAGTACTTC. As protein: CASSHAGGQGFGTQYF.

This clonotype was seen ten or more times. Its ends do not fully match the called genes, so a read error is possible. This chain connects TRBV5-1 to TRBJ2-1; D is perhaps TRBD1 (6 bases). Germline lookup yields CDR1 SGHRS and CDR2 YFSETQ. The CDR3 has 15 residues. CDR3 amino acids: CASTLGQGITNEQFF. In DNA, the CDR3 is TGCGCCAGCACCTTGGGGCAGGGGATCACCAATGAGCAGTTCTTC.

There are many counts of this clonotype. The V and J genes are TRBV20-1 and TRBJ2-7, with 10 bases fitting TRBD2. Germline loops: CDR1 DFQATT, CDR2 SNEGSKA (reference sequence). With 6 bases clipped from V and 2 bases from J, the junction kept 4 bases outside the gene matches. This CDR3 spans 13 amino acids. The CDR3 DNA sequence: TGCAGTGCCCCTCTAGCGGGAGCCTACGAGCAGTACTTC. It codes for CSAPLAGAYEQYF.

This clonotype has at least ten counts. This chain uses TRBV7-2 with TRBJ2-7; 13 bases match TRBD2. This CDR3 has 16 residues. Trimming took 5 bases from V and 6 from J; bases not matched to a gene: 10. The germline CDR1 and CDR2 sequences are SGHTA and FQGNSA. The CDR3: CASSPQGLAGFGEQYF. CDR3 DNA sequence: TGTGCCAGCAGCCCACAGGGACTAGCGGGATTTGGCGAGCAGTACTTC.

This clonotype was observed at least ten times. V gene TRBV5-1 combines with J gene TRBJ1-1; 11 bases are shared with TRBD1. The CDR3 totals 17 residues. Germline-derived CDR1 and CDR2 are SGHRS and YFSETQ. The J segment lost 6 bases and the V segment lost 4 bases, leaving 14 bases of the junction unmatched. CDR3 in DNA: TGCGCCAGCAGCACGAAGAACACCGGGACAGGGGGTCCTGAAGCTTTCTTT. This encodes CASSTKNTGTGGPEAFF.

There are many counts of this clonotype. Mismatch with germline at one junction end may stem from a read error. The J gene is TRBJ2-5, the V gene TRBV7-2, with D perhaps TRBD2 (5 bases). The CDR3 has 12 residues. Germline CDR1 reads SGHTA; CDR2 reads FQGNSA. In nucleotides, the CDR3 is TGTGCCGGCAGCTCGTTAGGAGGGACCCAGTACTTC. Its translation: CAGSSLGGTQYF.

Many counts were recorded for this clonotype. The chain carries TRBV10-3 and TRBJ2-3, with D perhaps TRBD1 or TRBD2 (5 bases each). The CDR3 covers 15 residues. Deletions cut 10 bases from V and 6 bases from J, with 23 bases between. Germline CDR1 reads ENHRY; CDR2 reads SYGVKD. CDR3 bases: TGTGCCACCCGGCTAAGGGACCCACCTAAGGATACGCAGTATTTT. Encoded protein: CATRLRDPPKDTQYF.

This clonotype was detected many times. The chain recombines TRBV7-3 with TRBJ2-2, with TRBD2 matching over 8 bases. The CDR3 extends over 13 amino acids. In germline, CDR1 is SGHTA, CDR2 FQGTGA. The ends lost 6 bases at V and 6 bases at J; junction bases unmatched: 3. DNA of the CDR3: TGTGCCAGCAGTAGCGGGACGTCCGGGGAGCTGTTTTTT. Its translation: CASSSGTSGELFF.

In its sample, this clonotype was seen many times. The V call is TRBV27, the J call TRBJ1-4; D is perhaps TRBD1 (5 bases). Trimming stripped 8 bases from V and 8 bases from J, with 18 bases between. The V gene's germline CDR1 is MNHEY and CDR2 SMNVEV (reference sequence). The CDR3 covers 14 residues. The CDR3 sequence: CASGHRALGEKLFF. In DNA, the CDR3 is TGTGCCAGCGGACACCGGGCCCTCGGCGAAAAACTGTTTTTT. Variable domain in full (rest from reference TRBV27 and TRBJ1-4): EAQVTQNPRYLITVTGKKLTVTCSQNMNHEYMSWYRQDPGLGLRQIYYSMNVEVTDKGDVPEGYKVSRKEKRNFPLILESPSPNQTSLYFCASGHRALGEKLFFGSGTQLSVL.

This clonotype occurred many times. The chain is built from TRBV2 and TRBJ2-3; 10 nucleotides agree with TRBD2. The trim removed 8 bases at V and 3 bases at J, leaving 2 bases unmatched. Germline V CDR1 and CDR2: SNHLY, FYNNEI. This CDR3 has 13 amino acids. The CDR3 bases are TGTGCCAGCGCTAGCGGGAGAACAGATACGCAGTATTTT. It yields the protein CASASGRTDTQYF.